A selection of T cell receptor beta chains follows, all from one sample in a study of T cells in Graves' hyperthyroidism and ophthalmopathy. Via MiXCR, TCRdb re-called the multiplex PCR reads, giving one row per CDR3 protein. The table includes about 320,000 distinct CDR3 sequences, around 17% detected once. The specimen sequenced was blood. These TCRs come from a man aged 25 to 40 with Graves' hyperthyroidism. CDR3s include the opening cysteine and the closing phenylalanine or tryptophan. A D gene is named only where the DNA matches it firmly. The size field is filled for only some rows; it gives once, few, many or a size class.

size: many
J: TRBJ1-2
V: TRBV6-1
D: TRBD1
CDR3: CASRQGAGGYTF
DNA: TGTGCCAGCAGACAGGGGGCGGGTGGCTACACCTTC

size: -
J: TRBJ2-5
V: TRBV5-1
D: -
CDR3: CASSLIRDWYQETQYF
DNA: TGCGCCAGCAGCTTGATCAGGGACTGGTATCAAGAGACCCAGTACTTC

size: few
J: TRBJ2-2
V: TRBV5-1
D: -
CDR3: CASSLTGSGELFF
DNA: TGCGCCAGCAGCTTGACCGGTTCCGGGGAGCTGTTTTTT

size: many
J: TRBJ2-5
V: TRBV28
D: TRBD2
CDR3: CASSSHGISGLQETQYF
DNA: TGTGCCAGCAGTTCCCACGGTATTAGCGGGCTCCAAGAGACCCAGTACTTC

size: few
J: TRBJ1-1
V: TRBV11-1
D: -
CDR3: CASSFSPENTEAFF
DNA: TGTGCCAGCAGCTTCTCTCCAGAGAACACTGAAGCTTTCTTT

size: many
J: TRBJ2-7
V: TRBV27
D: TRBD1
CDR3: CASSRGQGLGYEQYF
DNA: TGTGCCAGCAGTCGGGGACAGGGTTTGGGCTACGAGCAGTACTTC

size: -
J: TRBJ1-1
V: TRBV28
D: -
CDR3: CAGHSPNTEAFF
DNA: TGTGCCGGCCATAGCCCGAACACTGAAGCTTTCTTT

size: many
J: TRBJ2-2
V: TRBV5-1
D: TRBD2
CDR3: CASSVLAGGLTGELFF
DNA: TGCGCCAGCAGCGTACTAGCGGGAGGTCTAACCGGGGAGCTGTTTTTT

size: many
J: TRBJ2-7
V: TRBV5-1
D: TRBD2
CDR3: CATQPGTSGFRDEQYF
DNA: TGCGCCACCCAACCGGGGACTAGCGGTTTTAGGGACGAGCAGTACTTC

size: -
J: TRBJ1-1
V: TRBV7-3
D: TRBD1
CDR3: CASSQTGGQTEAFF
DNA: TGTGCCAGCAGCCAAACAGGGGGCCAGACTGAAGCTTTCTTT

size: -
J: TRBJ2-7
V: TRBV7-9
D: -
CDR3: CASSWGQSSYEQYF
DNA: TGTGCCAGCAGCTGGGGACAAAGCTCCTACGAGCAGTACTTC

size: many
J: TRBJ2-3
V: TRBV5-5
D: TRBD2
CDR3: CASSFLAGRSTDTQYF
DNA: TGTGCCAGCAGCTTTTTGGCCGGGAGGAGCACAGATACGCAGTATTTT

size: many
J: TRBJ1-2
V: TRBV20-1
D: -
CDR3: CSATTGTYGYTF
DNA: TGCAGTGCTACTACAGGGACCTATGGCTACACCTTC

size: -
J: TRBJ1-5
V: TRBV12-5
D: -
CDR3: CASGPWAPSLNSNQPQHF
DNA: TGTGCTAGTGGTCCGTGGGCTCCTAGCCTCAATAGCAATCAGCCCCAGCATTTT

size: many
J: TRBJ1-2
V: TRBV10-3
D: -
CDR3: CAISELGSFYGYTF
DNA: TGTGCCATCAGTGAGCTCGGCAGCTTCTATGGCTACACCTTC